The present T cell receptor (beta chain) was sequenced within a study of OX40 agonist ivuxolimab in advanced cancers. Study details: The patients received agonistic anti-OX40 (CD134) antibody ivuxolimab. The group had a mean age of 60 years, ranged from about 20 to 90, and was 82.7% male.

Regarding the study as a whole: The authors also found low normalized T-cell clonal expansion in some nonresponders.

Patients with autoimmune history or systemic immunosuppression were excluded. To note about this clone: Its matching antigen is unknown.

Data came from immunoSEQ multiplex PCR; TCRdb stores just in-frame clones and leaves some out. Here the sample spans 60,000 to 80,000 clones, around four fifths being singletons. The V gene's germline CDR1 is SGHRS and CDR2 YFSETQ. V gave up 3 bases and J gave up 0 bases; unmatched junction bases: 11. CDR3 size: 18 residues. The TCR sequence derives from an adult with an advanced solid tumor such as melanoma, head and neck, liver or kidney cancer. Sequencing used CD4+ or CD8+ T cells sorted from blood, obtained in a trial of the OX40 agonist ivuxolimab. The chain joins TRBV5-1 to TRBJ2-2, with 7 bases identical to TRBD2. CDR3 protein: CASSSRDLAGPNTGELFF. In DNA, the CDR3 is TGCGCCAGCAGCTCCCGGGATTTAGCGGGTCCGAACACCGGGGAGCTGTTTTTT.